This entry lists 23 T cell receptor beta chains sequenced from one sample in a study of spatial heterogeneity in lung cancer. TCRdb reprocessed the 5' RACE reads via MiXCR and lists one record per CDR3 protein. The repertoire holds 35,000 or so distinct CDR3 sequences, 4% to 6% seen once, with 29% in the top ten. Time point noted: sample taken at primary tumor resection. In each case, whole RNA from tumor, nontumor lung or frozen PBMC was sequenced unsorted. The input for sequencing was PBMCs, taken at surgery. Receptors were obtained from a female donor with early-stage non-small cell lung cancer.

Ten or more counts support this clonotype. The genes are TRBV6-1 and TRBJ2-7; tentative D call: TRBD1 (5 bases). V was trimmed by 2 bases and J by 1 base, leaving 12 bases between them. Germline-derived CDR1 and CDR2 are MNHNS and SASEGT. This CDR3 is 15 amino acids long. Here the CDR3 reads CASSERGRPSYEQYF. The DNA for the CDR3 is TGTGCCAGCAGTGAAAGGGGAAGGCCGTCCTACGAGCAGTACTTC.

The sample holds a few counts of this clonotype. The rearrangement uses TRBV6-9 and TRBJ1-5, with a possible D match to TRBD1 (6 bases). Germline CDR1 is MNHGY and CDR2 is SVAAGI. CDR3 length: 15 residues. Trimming removed 10 bases at V and 5 bases at J, with 21 bases between. This CDR3 reads CANQAFTGSYQPQHF. CDR3 coding DNA: TGTGCCAACCAAGCCTTCACAGGGTCTTATCAGCCCCAGCATTTT.

CDR3 residues: CASSELAGYNEQFF. The CDR3 nucleotides are TGTGCCAGCAGTGAACTAGCGGGATACAATGAGCAGTTCTTC. V is TRBV2 and J is TRBJ2-1, with TRBD2 identical over 9 bases. Trimming took 2 bases from V and 4 from J; bases not matched to a gene: 0. This CDR3 has 14 residues. In germline, CDR1 is SNHLY, CDR2 FYNNEI.

The chain couples TRBV3-1 to TRBJ2-5; 7 positions agree with TRBD2. V lost 1 base to trimming and J lost 5 bases; unmatched junction nucleotides: 7. This CDR3 contains 15 residues. CDR1 and CDR2 from the germline V gene are LGHDT and YNNKEL (reference sequence). In DNA form, the CDR3 reads TGTGCCAGCAGCCAAGGGCCAGCGGGATACGAGACCCAGTACTTC. Protein: CASSQGPAGYETQYF.

This clonotype was picked up many times. CDR3 nucleotides: TGTGCCAGCAGCTTAGGCGGGACAGGGATGGATGGCTACACCTTC. Translation gives CASSLGGTGMDGYTF. The V call is TRBV7-2, the J call TRBJ1-2; 9 bases fit TRBD1. Per the germline V gene, CDR1 is SGHTA and CDR2 is FQGNSA. The CDR3 sequence is 15 residues long. The V segment lost 1 base and the J segment 6 bases; nucleotides outside the gene matches: 6.

This clonotype was counted between two and nine times. J is TRBJ2-7 and V is TRBV15; tentatively, D is TRBD1 (6 bases). The CDR3 length is 14 residues. The germline V gene encodes CDR1 LNHNV and CDR2 YYDKDF (reference sequence). The V gene lost 3 bases and the J gene lost 4 bases, with 13 bases spanning the gap. The CDR3: CATSSPGQRYEQYF. The DNA for the CDR3 is TGTGCCACCAGCAGCCCAGGACAGCGTTACGAGCAGTACTTC.

This clonotype was recorded many times. J is TRBJ2-2 and V is TRBV5-1, with D possibly TRBD2 on 5 matching bases. CDR3 size: 16 residues. Trimming left V 0 bases short and J 2 bases short, with 11 bases between. Germline lookup yields CDR1 SGHRS and CDR2 YFSETQ. CDR3 residues: CASSLETGINTGELFF. In DNA form, the CDR3 reads TGCGCCAGCAGCTTGGAAACGGGAATTAACACCGGGGAGCTGTTTTTT.

This clonotype is labeled as medium-sized. The V and J genes are TRBV27 and TRBJ2-7; 8 bases agree with TRBD1. This CDR3 contains 15 residues. Germline assignment: CDR1 MNHEY and CDR2 SMNVEV (reference sequence). With 6 bases clipped from V and 2 bases from J, the junction kept 9 bases outside the gene matches. Here the CDR3 DNA reads TGTGCCAGCAGGAAGGACAGGGAGCGTACCTACGAGCAGTACTTC. Translation gives CASRKDRERTYEQYF.

The table lists this clonotype with a few counts. The chain employs TRBV28 and TRBJ2-3; TRBD1 might be the D (5 bases). Trimming took 5 bases from V and 4 from J, leaving 13 bases between them. Germline CDR1 is MDHEN and CDR2 is SYDVKM. The CDR3 sequence is 14 residues long. CDR3 loop: CASSTSQGSDTQYF. As DNA, the CDR3 is TGTGCCAGCAGTACCTCTCAGGGTTCAGATACGCAGTATTTT.

Concerning this clonotype: One junction end disagrees with the germline gene, perhaps due to a read error. The V and J genes are TRBV3-1 and TRBJ1-1; the D gene is possibly TRBD1 (5 bases). CDR1 and CDR2 (germline): LGHDT, YNNKEL (reference sequence). This CDR3 is 13 amino acids long. The DNA of the CDR3 is TGTGCCAGCAGCCAAGCAGGGCCCACTGAAGCTCTCTTT. This sequence encodes CASSQAGPTEALF.

This clonotype has ten or more counts. This rearrangement joins TRBV20-1 to TRBJ2-3; D gene unclear. Between the trimmed V and J ends, which lost 0 bases and 6 bases, there was a span of 16 bases. Germline V gene data show CDR1 as DFQATT and CDR2 as SNEGSKA (reference sequence). CDR3 size: 15 residues. The CDR3 DNA is TGCAGTGCTAGAGATAGCACCGCGTATGTGGATACGCAGTATTTT. It specifies CSARDSTAYVDTQYF.

The chain carries TRBV6-6 and TRBJ2-5; TRBD2 aligns across 12 bases. Germline CDR1 MNHNY, CDR2 SVGAGI (reference sequence). The ends lost 6 bases at V and 1 base at J; junction bases unmatched: 3. The CDR3 length is 15 residues. CDR3 nucleotide sequence: TGTGCCAGCAGCCGACTAGCGGGGGCCCAAGAGACCCAGTACTTC. The encoded protein is CASSRLAGAQETQYF.

This clonotype was recorded many times. The rearrangement uses TRBV14 and TRBJ2-1; D call uncertain. The V end lost 3 bases, the J end lost 5 bases, and 2 bases lay between the germline ends. CDR3 length: 11 residues. Germline V gives CDR1 SGHDN, CDR2 FVKESK. The CDR3 reads CASSHDNEQFF. CDR3 DNA: TGTGCCAGCAGCCATGACAATGAGCAGTTCTTC.

This clonotype was found a few times. The chain couples TRBV12-5 to TRBJ1-1; D unclear. The CDR3 has 13 amino acids. CDR1 and CDR2 from the germline V gene are LGHNT and FRNRAP. The V gene lost 2 bases and the J gene lost 1 base, with 5 bases spanning the gap. This CDR3 reads CASGLMTNTEAFF. The CDR3 coding sequence is TGTGCTAGTGGTTTGATGACGAACACTGAAGCTTTCTTT.

This clonotype was counted many times. The chain has TRBV28 and TRBJ1-6; D not certain. Germline assignment: CDR1 MDHEN and CDR2 SYDVKM. The length of the CDR3 is 13 residues. V shed 0 bases and J shed 8 bases, with 5 bases lying between them. This chain's CDR3 is CASSLWTYSPLHF. The CDR3 region has the DNA TGTGCCAGCAGTTTATGGACCTATTCACCCCTCCACTTT. The whole variable domain, remainder taken from reference TRBV28 and TRBJ1-6, is DVKVTQSSRYLVKRTGEKVFLECVQDMDHENMFWYRQDPGLGLRLIYFSYDVKMKEKGDIPEGYSVSREKKERFSLILESASTNQTSMYLCASSLWTYSPLHFGNGTRLTVT.

Ten or more counts support this clonotype. This chain joins TRBV18 and TRBJ2-2; perhaps TRBD1 as D (6 bases). CDR1 is KGHSH, CDR2 LQKENI, per germline. The CDR3 is 15 residues long. Trimming shortened V by 1 base and J by 4 bases, and 10 bases separated the two germline ends. CDR3 residues: CASSPRGRVTGELFF. In nucleotides, the CDR3 is TGTGCCAGCTCACCACGGGGGCGCGTCACCGGGGAGCTGTTTTTT.

At least ten counts were recorded for this clonotype. The rearrangement joins TRBV6-6 to TRBJ1-4, with D possibly matching TRBD1 (5 bases). The germline gives CDR1 MNHNY, CDR2 SVGAGI (reference sequence). This CDR3 comprises 14 residues. V lost 0 bases, J lost 8 bases, and 10 bases lay in between. CDR3 coding DNA: TGTGCCAGCAGTTACTCGACAGTGGACGAAAAACTGTTTTTT. It yields the protein CASSYSTVDEKLFF.

This clonotype was seen at least ten times. The chain couples TRBV2 to TRBJ2-3; maybe TRBD1 (5 bases). The CDR3 is made up of 13 amino acids. Germline CDR1 SNHLY, CDR2 FYNNEI. The V and J ends lost 4 bases and 4 bases respectively, with 9 bases between them. The CDR3 DNA reads TGTGCCAGCAGTGTGCAGGGTCCAGATACGCAGTATTTT. Protein product: CASSVQGPDTQYF.

This clonotype was picked up many times. This chain joins TRBV10-3 and TRBJ2-5, with 8 bases identical to TRBD2. V lost 7 bases to trimming and J lost 0 bases; unmatched junction nucleotides: 1. CDR1 and CDR2 (germline): ENHRY, SYGVKD. The CDR3 is 13 amino acids. CDR3 in amino acids: CAITGGYQETQYF. The DNA for the CDR3 is TGTGCCATCACGGGGGGGTACCAAGAGACCCAGTACTTC.

The sample holds many counts of this clonotype. V and J are TRBV6-5 and TRBJ1-2; D is undetermined. Trimming cost V 0 bases and J 6 bases, with 11 bases left between them. Germline CDR1 reads MNHEY; CDR2 reads SVGAGI. The CDR3 has 14 residues. The CDR3 spells CASSYSGRFNGYTF. For the CDR3, the DNA is TGTGCCAGCAGTTACTCTGGACGTTTTAATGGCTACACCTTC.

This clonotype came up many times. The chain recombines TRBV29-1 with TRBJ2-3, with D perhaps TRBD2 (6 bases). The CDR3 is 12 residues long. Germline CDR1 and CDR2: SQVTM and ANQGSEA. Trimming pared 4 bases from V and 2 bases from J, leaving 7 bases between. CDR3: CSVGRATDTQYF. The CDR3 nucleotides read TGCAGCGTTGGGAGGGCCACAGATACGCAGTATTTT.

This clonotype was observed many times. The rearrangement uses TRBV20-1 and TRBJ1-1, with unresolved D. The CDR3 length is 14 residues. In germline, CDR1 is DFQATT, CDR2 SNEGSKA (reference sequence). V was shortened by 1 base and J by 0 bases, with 9 bases between the two germline ends. The CDR3 DNA reads TGCAGTGCTAGAGTCTCCACCATGAACACTGAAGCTTTCTTT. Its translation is CSARVSTMNTEAFF.

This clonotype was observed many times. The J gene is TRBJ1-4, the V gene TRBV5-1, with 7 bases identical to TRBD1. CDR3 length equals 14 residues. V trimming: 0 bases; J trimming: 4 bases; junction bases outside the gene matches: 0. Germline CDR1 SGHRS, CDR2 YFSETQ. The CDR3 here is CASSLGDSNEKLFF. CDR3 in DNA: TGCGCCAGCAGCTTGGGGGACAGTAATGAAAAACTGTTTTTT.